The TCR beta chain described here comes from a study of blood T cell repertoires in COVID-19. This clone is a singleton in its sample. Measured with immunoSEQ multiplex PCR; TCRdb has only the in-frame clones, and not every one. In the table there are about 410,000 clones, less than 95% of which are singletons. The germline gives CDR1 KGHSH, CDR2 LQKENI. V was pared by 4 bases and J by 10 bases, with 7 bases of the junction left unmatched. The CDR3 has 14 residues. Sequences were obtained from PBMCs or T cells enriched from blood (not recorded which). This clonotype was sampled from a young man who had recovered from COVID-19. V and J are TRBV18 and TRBJ1-6; 7 bases align to TRBD1. As DNA, the CDR3 is TGTGCCAGCTCACTCACAGGGGTAGGGTCACCCCTCCACTTT. Its translation is CASSLTGVGSPLHF.